This T cell receptor beta chain was documented in a study of blood T cell repertoires in COVID-19. The wider study: Collection of acute and convalescent COVID-19 samples took place in the United States, Italy and Spain. From T cells, B-cell-depleted T cells, or PBMCs came the material, which was cDNA or gDNA.

Measured with immunoSEQ multiplex PCR; TCRdb has only the in-frame clones, and not every one. Among around 110,000 clones listed, 90% were seen once. Sequencing was done on a sample of peripheral blood. This TCR derives from a human donor with active COVID-19. The donor label of this sample is uncertain.

CDR3 in amino acids: CASSLATGYEQYF. The CDR3 nucleotides read TGTGCCAGCAGCTTAGCCACAGGCTACGAGCAGTACTTC. The chain recombines TRBV7-9 with TRBJ2-7; D may be TRBD1 (5 bases). The germline V gene encodes CDR1 SEHNR and CDR2 FQNEAQ (reference sequence). The CDR3 has 13 amino acids. The V gene lost 0 bases and the J gene lost 3 bases, with 6 bases spanning the gap.